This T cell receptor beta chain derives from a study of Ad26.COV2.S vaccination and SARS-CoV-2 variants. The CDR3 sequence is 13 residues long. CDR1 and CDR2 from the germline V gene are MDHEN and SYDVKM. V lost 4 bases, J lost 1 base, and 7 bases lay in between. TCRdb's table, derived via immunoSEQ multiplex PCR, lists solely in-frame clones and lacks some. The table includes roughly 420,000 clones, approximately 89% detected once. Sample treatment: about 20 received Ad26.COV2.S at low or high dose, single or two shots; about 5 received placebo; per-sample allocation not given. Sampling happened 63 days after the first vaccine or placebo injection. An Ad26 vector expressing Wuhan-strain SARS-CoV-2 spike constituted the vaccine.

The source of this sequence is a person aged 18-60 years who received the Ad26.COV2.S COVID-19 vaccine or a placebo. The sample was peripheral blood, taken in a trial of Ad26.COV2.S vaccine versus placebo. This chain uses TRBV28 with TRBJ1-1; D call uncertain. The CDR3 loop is CASSYNRNTEAFF. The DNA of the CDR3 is TGTGCCAGCAGTTACAACAGGAACACTGAAGCTTTCTTT.